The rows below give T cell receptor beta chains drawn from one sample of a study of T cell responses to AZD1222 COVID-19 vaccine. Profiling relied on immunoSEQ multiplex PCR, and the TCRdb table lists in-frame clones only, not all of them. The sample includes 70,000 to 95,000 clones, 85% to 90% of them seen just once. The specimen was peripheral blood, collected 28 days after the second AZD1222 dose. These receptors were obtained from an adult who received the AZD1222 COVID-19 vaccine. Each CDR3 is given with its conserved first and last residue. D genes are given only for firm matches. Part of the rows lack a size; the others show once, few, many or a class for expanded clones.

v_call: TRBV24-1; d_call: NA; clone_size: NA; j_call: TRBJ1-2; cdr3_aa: CATSDSKTGGNYGYTF; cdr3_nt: TGTGCCACCAGTGATTCAAAGACAGGCGGAAACTATGGCTACACCTTC
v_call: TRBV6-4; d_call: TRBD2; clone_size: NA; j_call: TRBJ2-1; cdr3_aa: CASSVRGENNEQFF; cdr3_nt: TGTGCCAGCAGTGTGCGGGGGGAGAACAATGAGCAGTTCTTC
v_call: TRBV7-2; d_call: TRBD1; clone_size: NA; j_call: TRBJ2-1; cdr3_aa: CASSSPIGTGVFHEQFF; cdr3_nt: TGTGCCAGCAGTTCCCCAATCGGGACAGGGGTATTCCATGAGCAGTTCTTC
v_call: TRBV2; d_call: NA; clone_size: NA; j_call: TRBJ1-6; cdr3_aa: CASSDQNSPLHF; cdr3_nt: TGTGCCAGCAGTGACCAGAATTCACCCCTCCACTTT
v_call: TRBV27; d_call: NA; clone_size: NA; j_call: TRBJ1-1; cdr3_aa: CASSSVRGDNTEAFF; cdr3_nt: TGTGCCAGCAGTTCTGTCAGGGGAGATAACACTGAAGCTTTCTTT
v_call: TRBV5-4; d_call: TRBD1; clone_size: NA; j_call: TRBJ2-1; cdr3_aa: CASTPGQNNEQFF; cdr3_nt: TGTGCCAGCACCCCGGGACAGAACAATGAGCAGTTCTTC
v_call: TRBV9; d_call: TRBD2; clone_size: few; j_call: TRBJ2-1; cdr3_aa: CASSASGSGNEQFF; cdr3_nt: TGTGCCAGCAGCGCTAGCGGGAGTGGCAATGAGCAGTTCTTC
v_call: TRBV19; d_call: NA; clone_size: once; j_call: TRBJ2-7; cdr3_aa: CASSATGPNYEQYF; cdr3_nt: TGTGCCAGTAGTGCCACCGGGCCGAACTACGAGCAGTACTTC
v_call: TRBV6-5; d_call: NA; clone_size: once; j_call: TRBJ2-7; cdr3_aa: CASSYRWDEQYF; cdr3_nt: TGTGCCAGCAGTTACAGGTGGGATGAGCAGTACTTC
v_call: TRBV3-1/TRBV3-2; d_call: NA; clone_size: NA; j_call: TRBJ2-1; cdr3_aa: CASSHLRSNEQFF; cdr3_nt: TGTGCCAGCAGCCACCTGAGATCCAATGAGCAGTTCTTC
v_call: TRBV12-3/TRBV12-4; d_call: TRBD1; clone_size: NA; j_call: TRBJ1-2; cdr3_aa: CASSIRGLGYTF; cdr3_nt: TGTGCCAGCAGCATCAGGGGGCTTGGCTACACCTTC
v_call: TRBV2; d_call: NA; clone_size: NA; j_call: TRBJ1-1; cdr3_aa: CAGQNTEAFF; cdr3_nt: TGTGCCGGTCAGAACACTGAAGCTTTCTTT
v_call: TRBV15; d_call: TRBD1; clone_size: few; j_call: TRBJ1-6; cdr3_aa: CATSRGTGDNSPLHF; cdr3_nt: TGTGCCACCAGCAGAGGGACAGGGGATAATTCACCCCTCCACTTT
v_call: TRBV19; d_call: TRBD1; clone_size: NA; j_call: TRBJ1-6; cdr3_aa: CASSFDRGSSPLHF; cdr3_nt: TGTGCCAGTAGTTTTGACAGGGGATCTTCACCCCTCCACTTT
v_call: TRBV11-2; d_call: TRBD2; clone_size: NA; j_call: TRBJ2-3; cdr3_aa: CASTLSGGARDTQYF; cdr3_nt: TGTGCCAGCACCCTTAGCGGGGGGGCCAGGGATACGCAGTATTTT
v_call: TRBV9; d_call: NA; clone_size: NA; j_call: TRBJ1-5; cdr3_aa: CASSVEGGLNQPQHF; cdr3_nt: TGTGCCAGCAGCGTAGAGGGAGGGCTCAATCAGCCCCAGCATTTT
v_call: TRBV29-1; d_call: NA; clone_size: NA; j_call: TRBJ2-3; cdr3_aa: CSVDSSTDTQYF; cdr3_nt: TGCAGCGTTGACAGCAGCACAGATACGCAGTATTTT
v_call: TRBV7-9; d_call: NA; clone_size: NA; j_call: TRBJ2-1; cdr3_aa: CASSPNYNEQFF; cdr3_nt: TGTGCCAGCAGCCCGAACTACAATGAGCAGTTCTTC
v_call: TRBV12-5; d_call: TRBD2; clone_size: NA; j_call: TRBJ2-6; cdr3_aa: CASGLVIGREANVLTF; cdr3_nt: TGTGCTAGTGGTTTGGTAATAGGGAGGGAGGCCAACGTCCTGACTTTC
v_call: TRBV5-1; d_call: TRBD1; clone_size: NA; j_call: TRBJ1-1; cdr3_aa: CASSLQPQGANTEAFF; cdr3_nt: TGCGCCAGCAGCTTGCAACCTCAGGGGGCGAACACTGAAGCTTTCTTT
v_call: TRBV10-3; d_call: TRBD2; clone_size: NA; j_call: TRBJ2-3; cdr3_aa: CAISSGVSTDTQYF; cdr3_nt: TGTGCCATCAGCAGCGGGGTTAGCACAGATACGCAGTATTTT
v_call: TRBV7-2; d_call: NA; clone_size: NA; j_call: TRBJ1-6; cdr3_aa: CASSLVGRDNSPLHF; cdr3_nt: TGTGCCAGCAGCTTAGTAGGCAGGGATAATTCACCCCTCCACTTT
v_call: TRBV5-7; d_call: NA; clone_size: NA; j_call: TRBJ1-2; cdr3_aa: CASSAGRLGALGGYTF; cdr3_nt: TGTGCCAGCAGCGCGGGTCGACTAGGAGCTTTAGGCGGCTACACCTTC
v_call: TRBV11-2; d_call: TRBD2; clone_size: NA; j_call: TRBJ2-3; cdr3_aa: CASSPRTSEVDTQYF; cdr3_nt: TGTGCCAGCAGCCCACGGACTAGCGAGGTAGATACGCAGTATTTT
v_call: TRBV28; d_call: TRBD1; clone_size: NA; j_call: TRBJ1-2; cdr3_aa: CASSQGAREAGYTF; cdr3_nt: TGTGCCAGCAGCCAGGGGGCTAGAGAAGCTGGCTACACCTTC
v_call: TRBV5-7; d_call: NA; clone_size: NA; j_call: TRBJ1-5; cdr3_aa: CASSTGTETLWPQHF; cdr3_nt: TGTGCCAGCAGCACCGGGACGGAGACTCTTTGGCCCCAGCATTTT